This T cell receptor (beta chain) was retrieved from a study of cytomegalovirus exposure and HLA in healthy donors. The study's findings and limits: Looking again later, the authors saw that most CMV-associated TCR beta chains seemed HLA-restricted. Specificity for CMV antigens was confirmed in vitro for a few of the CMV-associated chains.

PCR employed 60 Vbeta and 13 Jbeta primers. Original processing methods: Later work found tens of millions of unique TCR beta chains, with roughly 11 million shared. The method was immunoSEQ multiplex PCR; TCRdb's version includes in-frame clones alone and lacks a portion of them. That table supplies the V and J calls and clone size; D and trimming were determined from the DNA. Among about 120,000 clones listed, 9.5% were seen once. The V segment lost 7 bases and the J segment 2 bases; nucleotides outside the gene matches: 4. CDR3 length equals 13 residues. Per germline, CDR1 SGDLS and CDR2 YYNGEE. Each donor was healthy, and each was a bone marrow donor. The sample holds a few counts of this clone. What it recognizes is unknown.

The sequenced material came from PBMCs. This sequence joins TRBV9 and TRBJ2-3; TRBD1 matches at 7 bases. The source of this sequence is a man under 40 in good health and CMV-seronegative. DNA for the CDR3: TGTGCCAGCGGTGGGACAGCCACAGATACGCAGTATTTT. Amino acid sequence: CASGGTATDTQYF.